This T cell receptor beta chain was sequenced for a study of blood T cell repertoires in COVID-19. Study at large: Both acute and convalescent COVID-19 samples were obtained from the United States, Italy and Spain.

This CDR3 is built from 13 residues. Trimming took off 4 bases at V and 3 bases at J, with 6 bases between the two ends. The germline V gene has CDR1 KGHDR and CDR2 SFDVKD. Study processing details: Nucleated cell counts were estimated from reference gene primer amplification. Some clones are missing from TCRdb's copy, which holds only in-frame ones; the method was immunoSEQ multiplex PCR. V, J and clone size are those of that table, while D and trimming were read from the DNA. The sample contains 200,000 to 300,000 clones, around 89% of which appear only once. Sequencing input: PBMCs or T cells enriched from blood (not recorded which). This chain links TRBV24-1 with TRBJ1-5; D gene uncertain. The sequence was obtained from a man aged 35 to 55 who had recovered from COVID-19. The CDR3 reads CATSDRYNQPQHF. CDR3 in DNA: TGTGCCACCAGTGACAGGTACAATCAGCCCCAGCATTTT.